This T cell receptor beta chain was sequenced for a study of shared clonotypes between healthy human individuals. In the study overall: Each donor had three CD4 naive, three CD4 memory, two CD8 naive and one CD8 memory plate.

A split of CD4+ cells into CD45RA+ naive and CD45RA-negative memory subsets was performed. V lost 5 bases, J lost 3 bases, and 3 bases stayed unmatched. The CDR3 is 13 residues long. Germline CDR1 reads SGHRS; CDR2 reads YFSETQ. Method: immunoSEQ multiplex PCR; TCRdb's copy keeps in-frame clones and lacks some. This sample has approximately 980,000 clones, with approximately 80% found just once. Remarks on this clone: Its antigen is currently unknown.

Study observations and caveats: Some naive CD4 clonotypes, approximately 4.5%, turned up in common across a few donors. In this cohort, only blood was sampled, and tissue repertoires likely differ.

This receptor was identified in a man between 18 and 35 years old in good health. The sequencing sample was made of memory CD4+ T cells sorted from blood. The subset was: CD45RA-negative fraction. J is TRBJ2-7 and V is TRBV5-1; 9 bases match TRBD1. CDR3 bases: TGCGCCAGCAGAAAGACAGGGGGCTACGAGCAGTACTTC. Its translation: CASRKTGGYEQYF.